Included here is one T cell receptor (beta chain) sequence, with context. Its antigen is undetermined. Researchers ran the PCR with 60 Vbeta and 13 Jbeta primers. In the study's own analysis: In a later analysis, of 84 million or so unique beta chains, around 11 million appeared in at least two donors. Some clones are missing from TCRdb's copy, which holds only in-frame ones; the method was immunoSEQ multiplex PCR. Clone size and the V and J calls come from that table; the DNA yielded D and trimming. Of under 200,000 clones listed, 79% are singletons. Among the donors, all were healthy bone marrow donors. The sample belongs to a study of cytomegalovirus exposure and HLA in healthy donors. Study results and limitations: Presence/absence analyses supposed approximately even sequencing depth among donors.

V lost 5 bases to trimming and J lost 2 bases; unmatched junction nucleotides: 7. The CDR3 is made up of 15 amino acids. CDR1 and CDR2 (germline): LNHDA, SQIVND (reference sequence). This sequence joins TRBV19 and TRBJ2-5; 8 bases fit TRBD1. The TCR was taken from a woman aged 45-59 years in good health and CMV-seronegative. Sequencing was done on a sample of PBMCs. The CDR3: CASSSFQGAQETQYF. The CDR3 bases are TGTGCCAGTAGTTCCTTCCAGGGGGCTCAAGAGACCCAGTACTTC.